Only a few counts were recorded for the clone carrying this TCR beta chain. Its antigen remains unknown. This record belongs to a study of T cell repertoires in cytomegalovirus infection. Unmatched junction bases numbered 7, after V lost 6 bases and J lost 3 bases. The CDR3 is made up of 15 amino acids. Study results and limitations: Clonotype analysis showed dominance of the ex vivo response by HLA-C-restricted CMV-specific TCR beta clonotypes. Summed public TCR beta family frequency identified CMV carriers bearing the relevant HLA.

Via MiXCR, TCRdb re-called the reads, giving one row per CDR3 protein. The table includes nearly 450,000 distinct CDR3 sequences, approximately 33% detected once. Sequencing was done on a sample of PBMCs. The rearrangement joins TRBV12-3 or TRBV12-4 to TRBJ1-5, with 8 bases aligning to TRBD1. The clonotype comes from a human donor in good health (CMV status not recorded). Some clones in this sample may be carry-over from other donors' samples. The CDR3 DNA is TGTGCCAGCAGAGTCAGGGGGCGGGACAATCAGCCCCAGCATTTT. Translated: CASRVRGRDNQPQHF.